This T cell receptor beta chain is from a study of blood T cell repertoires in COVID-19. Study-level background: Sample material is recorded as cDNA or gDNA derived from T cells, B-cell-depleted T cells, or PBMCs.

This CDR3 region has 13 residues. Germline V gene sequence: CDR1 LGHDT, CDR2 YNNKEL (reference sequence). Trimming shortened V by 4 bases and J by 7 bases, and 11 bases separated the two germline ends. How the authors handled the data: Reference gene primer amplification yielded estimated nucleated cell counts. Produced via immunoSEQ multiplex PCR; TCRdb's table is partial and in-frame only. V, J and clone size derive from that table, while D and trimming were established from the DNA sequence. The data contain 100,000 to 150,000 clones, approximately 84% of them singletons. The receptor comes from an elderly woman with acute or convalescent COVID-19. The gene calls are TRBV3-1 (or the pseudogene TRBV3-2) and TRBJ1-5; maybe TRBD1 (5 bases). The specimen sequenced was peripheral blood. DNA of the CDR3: TGTGCCAGCAGCCCCGGGACTGGACAGCCCCAGCATTTT. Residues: CASSPGTGQPQHF.